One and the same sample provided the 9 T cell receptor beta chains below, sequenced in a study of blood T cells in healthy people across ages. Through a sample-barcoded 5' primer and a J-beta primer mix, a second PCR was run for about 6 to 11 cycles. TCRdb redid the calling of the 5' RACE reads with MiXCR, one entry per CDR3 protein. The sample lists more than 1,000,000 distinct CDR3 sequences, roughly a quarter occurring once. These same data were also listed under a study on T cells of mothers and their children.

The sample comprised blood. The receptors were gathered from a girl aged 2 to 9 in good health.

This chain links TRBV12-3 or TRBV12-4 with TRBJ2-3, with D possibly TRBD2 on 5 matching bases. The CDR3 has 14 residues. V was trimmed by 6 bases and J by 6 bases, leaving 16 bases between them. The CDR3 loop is CASRQDSVRDTQYF. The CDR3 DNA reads TGTGCCAGCAGGCAGGACTCTGTGAGGGATACGCAGTATTTT.

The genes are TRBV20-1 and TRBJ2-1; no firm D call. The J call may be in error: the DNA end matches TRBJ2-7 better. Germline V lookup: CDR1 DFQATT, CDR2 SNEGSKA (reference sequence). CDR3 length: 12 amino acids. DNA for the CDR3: TGCAGTGCTACCGACGTGACCTACGAGCAGTACTTC. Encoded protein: CSATDVTYEQYF.

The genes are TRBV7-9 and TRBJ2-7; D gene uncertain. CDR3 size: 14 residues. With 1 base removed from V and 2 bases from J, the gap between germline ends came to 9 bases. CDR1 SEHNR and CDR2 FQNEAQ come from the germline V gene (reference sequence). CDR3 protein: CASSLVPPPYEQYF. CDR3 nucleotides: TGTGCCAGCAGCTTAGTTCCCCCGCCCTACGAGCAGTACTTC. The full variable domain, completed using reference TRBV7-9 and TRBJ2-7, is DTGVSQNPRHKITKRGQNVTFRCDPISEHNRLYWYRQTLGQGPEFLTYFQNEAQLEKSRLLSDRFSAERPKGSFSTLEIQRTEQGDSAMYLCASSLVPPPYEQYFGPGTRLTVT.

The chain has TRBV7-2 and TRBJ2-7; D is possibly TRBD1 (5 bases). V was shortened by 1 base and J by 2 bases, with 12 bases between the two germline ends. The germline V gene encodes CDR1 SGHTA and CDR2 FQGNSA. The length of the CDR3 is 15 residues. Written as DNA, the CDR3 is TGTGCCAGCAGCTTAGAGGGGCTATTCCCCTACGAGCAGTACTTC. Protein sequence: CASSLEGLFPYEQYF.

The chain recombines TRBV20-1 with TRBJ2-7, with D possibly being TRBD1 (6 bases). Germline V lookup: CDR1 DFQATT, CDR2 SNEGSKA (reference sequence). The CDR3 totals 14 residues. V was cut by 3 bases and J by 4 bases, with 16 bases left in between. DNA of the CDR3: TGCAGTGCTAGCTACTTTGAACAGGGTTACGAGCAGTACTTC. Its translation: CSASYFEQGYEQYF.

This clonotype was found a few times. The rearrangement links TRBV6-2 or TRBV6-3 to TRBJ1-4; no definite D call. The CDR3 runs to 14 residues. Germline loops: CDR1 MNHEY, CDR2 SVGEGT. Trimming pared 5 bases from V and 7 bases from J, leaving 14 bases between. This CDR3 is CASSRPGMGEKLFF. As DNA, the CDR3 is TGTGCCAGCAGTCGACCTGGGATGGGTGAAAAACTGTTTTTT.

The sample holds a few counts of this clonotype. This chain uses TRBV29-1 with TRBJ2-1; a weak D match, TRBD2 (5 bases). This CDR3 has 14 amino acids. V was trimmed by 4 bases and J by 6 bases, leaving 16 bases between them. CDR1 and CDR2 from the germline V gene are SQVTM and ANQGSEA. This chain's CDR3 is CSVVPGGRVNEQFF. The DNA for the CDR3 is TGCAGCGTTGTGCCCGGCGGGCGGGTCAATGAGCAGTTCTTC.

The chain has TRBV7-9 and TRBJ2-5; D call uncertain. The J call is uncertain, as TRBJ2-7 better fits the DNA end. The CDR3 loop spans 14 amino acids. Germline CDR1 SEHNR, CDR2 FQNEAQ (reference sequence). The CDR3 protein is CASSFSDFGYEQYF. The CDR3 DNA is TGTGCCAGCAGCTTTTCGGATTTCGGGTACGAGCAGTACTTC.

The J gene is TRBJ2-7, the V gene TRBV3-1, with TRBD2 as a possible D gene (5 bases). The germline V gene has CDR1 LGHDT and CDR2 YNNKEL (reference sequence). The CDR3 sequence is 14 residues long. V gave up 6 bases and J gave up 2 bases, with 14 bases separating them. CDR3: CASRGAPNAYEQYF. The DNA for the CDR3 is TGTGCCAGCAGGGGAGCTCCCAATGCCTACGAGCAGTACTTC.